What follows describes a single TCR beta chain. These data are taken from a study of Ad26.COV2.S vaccination and SARS-CoV-2 variants. Study in general: The authors gave Ad26.COV2.S intramuscularly, either once or twice 56 days apart.

Data came from immunoSEQ multiplex PCR; TCRdb stores just in-frame clones and leaves some out. The repertoire includes about 400,000 clones, 83% of them detected once, and about 8% sits in the top ten. The V end lost 3 bases, the J end lost 1 base, and 9 bases lay between the germline ends. The CDR3 has 14 amino acids. The germline gives CDR1 SGHTA, CDR2 FQGNSA. Treatment defined: some 20 received Ad26.COV2.S at low or high dose, single or two shots; a few received placebo; per-sample allocation not given. The samples date from day 63 after the first vaccine or placebo injection. The individual, an adult aged 18-55 years, was a donor in Boston.

The sample in question was peripheral blood, obtained in a trial of Ad26.COV2.S vaccine versus placebo. The TCR originated in a person aged 18-65 years who received the Ad26.COV2.S COVID-19 vaccine or a placebo. The chain recombines TRBV7-2 with TRBJ1-1, with D hard to call. This CDR3 is CASSFQAGNTEAFF. CDR3 nucleotide sequence: TGTGCCAGCAGCTTTCAGGCGGGGAACACTGAAGCTTTCTTT.